This T cell receptor beta chain was retrieved from a study of blood T cell repertoires in COVID-19. Study context: Acute and convalescent COVID-19 samples came from the United States, Italy and Spain. Nucleic acid was either cDNA or gDNA, and it came from T cells, B-cell-depleted T cells, or PBMCs.

Original data processing: Reference gene primers were amplified, and this amplification served to estimate nucleated cell counts. Clones were read by immunoSEQ multiplex PCR, and TCRdb kept only the in-frame ones, dropping some. That table furnishes V, J and clone size, whereas the DNA furnished D and trimming. This sample has about 100,000 clones, with over 85% found just once. Patients from Seattle were sampled longitudinally, starting during active infection. This CDR3 contains 16 residues. Germline CDR1 SGHVS, CDR2 FNYEAQ. Germline trimming cut 0 bases from V and 5 bases from J; bases unmatched to any gene: 6.

V is TRBV7-6 and J is TRBJ2-3; TRBD2 matches 9 bases. The sequenced sample consisted of peripheral blood. The receptor was isolated from a human donor with COVID-19, enrolled during active disease. The donor label of this sample is uncertain. CDR3 sequence: CASSLAVAGVKDTQYF. As DNA, the CDR3 is TGTGCCAGCAGCTTAGCGGTAGCGGGGGTGAAAGATACGCAGTATTTT.